These 20 T cell receptor beta chains came from one sample sequenced in a study of blood T cell repertoires in COVID-19. TCRdb keeps only in-frame clones here, not all; method: immunoSEQ multiplex PCR. The table has 110,000 to 150,000 clones, about 90% seen once. Sample: PBMCs or T cells enriched from blood (not recorded which). The receptors here all came from a man aged 55 to 69 who had recovered from COVID-19.

The chain couples TRBV9 to TRBJ2-1; 7 bases align to TRBD1. Germline V gene sequence: CDR1 SGDLS, CDR2 YYNGEE. J was trimmed by 9 bases and V by 5 bases; bases with no gene match: 14. The CDR3 covers 15 residues. In nucleotides, the CDR3 is TGTGCCAGCAGGTCCATAGGCCCAGGGGACAGTGAGCAGTTCTTC. This translates into CASRSIGPGDSEQFF. Using reference TRBV9 and TRBJ2-1 for the parts outside the CDR3, the full variable domain is DSGVTQTPKHLITATGQRVTLRCSPRSGDLSVYWYQQSLDQGLQFLIQYYNGEERAKGNILERFSAQQFPDLHSELNLSSLELGDSALYFCASRSIGPGDSEQFFGPGTRLTVL.

The V call is TRBV4-2, the J call TRBJ1-2; D is uncertain. CDR1 LGHNA and CDR2 YNFKEQ come from the germline V gene. There are 16 residues in the CDR3. Trimming removed 0 bases at V and 5 bases at J, with 16 bases between. This CDR3 reads CASSQDRWRSLYGYTF. The CDR3 DNA reads TGTGCCAGCAGCCAAGATCGGTGGAGGTCCCTTTATGGCTACACCTTC.

This clone is a singleton in its sample. This chain joins TRBV7-2 and TRBJ2-1; TRBD2 matches 11 bases. Germline CDR1 is SGHTA and CDR2 is FQGNSA. The CDR3 contains 15 residues. Trimming removed 5 bases from V and 4 bases from J; junction bases left unmatched: 4. CDR3 DNA sequence: TGTGCCAGCAGCACGGGACTAGCGGTTTACAATGAGCAGTTCTTC. It specifies CASSTGLAVYNEQFF.

The chain joins TRBV3-1 (or the pseudogene TRBV3-2) to TRBJ1-4; a possible D gene is TRBD1 (5 bases). Per the germline V gene, CDR1 is LGHDT and CDR2 is YNNKEL (reference sequence). CDR3 length: 12 amino acids. Trimming pared 0 bases from V and 10 bases from J, leaving 6 bases between. The CDR3 nucleotides read TGTGCCAGCAGCCAAGAGGGGGGAAAACTGTTTTTT. This translates into CASSQEGGKLFF.

J is TRBJ2-2 and V is TRBV29-1; a possible D gene is TRBD2 (5 bases). CDR1 is SQVTM, CDR2 ANQGSEA, per germline. The CDR3 spans 11 residues. Trimming left V 5 bases short and J 7 bases short, with 8 bases between. The CDR3, as DNA: TGCAGCGTTAAGGCGGGCGGGGAGCTGTTTTTT. Encoded protein: CSVKAGGELFF.

V is TRBV28 and J is TRBJ1-2; 9 bases line up with TRBD1. V dropped 6 bases and J dropped 2; count of bases not matched to a gene: 7. The germline gives CDR1 MDHEN, CDR2 SYDVKM. The CDR3 extends over 15 amino acids. The CDR3 region has the DNA TGTGCCAGCAGACTCGAGGGACAGGGAAACTATGGCTACACCTTC. Translation: CASRLEGQGNYGYTF.

V usage is TRBV29-1 and J usage is TRBJ2-2, with no clear D. The CDR3 has 13 amino acids. The germline CDR1 and CDR2 sequences are SQVTM and ANQGSEA. With 0 bases removed from V and 6 bases from J, the gap between germline ends came to 8 bases. Written as DNA, the CDR3 is TGCAGCGTTGAAGATGACATGTCCGGGGAGCTGTTTTTT. This sequence encodes CSVEDDMSGELFF.

The chain uses TRBV2 and TRBJ1-2; 8 nucleotides agree with TRBD1. With 5 bases clipped from V and 5 bases from J, the junction kept 4 bases outside the gene matches. Germline-derived CDR1 and CDR2 are SNHLY and FYNNEI. The CDR3 runs 13 residues. The CDR3 sequence: CASSTWTGYGYTF. The CDR3 nucleotides read TGTGCCAGCAGTACCTGGACAGGGTATGGCTACACCTTC.

The chain recombines TRBV5-1 with TRBJ1-3; D not certain. This CDR3 region has 15 residues. CDR1 and CDR2 from the germline V gene are SGHRS and YFSETQ. The V and J ends lost 0 bases and 2 bases respectively, with 9 bases between them. The CDR3 nucleotides are TGCGCCAGCAGCTTGGCCCCGGGGACTGGAAACACCATATATTTT. It codes for CASSLAPGTGNTIYF.

This clone has a single count. The chain has TRBV2 and TRBJ1-5, with 9 bases fitting TRBD1. With V trimmed by 6 bases and J by 9 bases, 9 bases remained unmatched. The CDR3 runs to 14 residues. Germline lookup yields CDR1 SNHLY and CDR2 FYNNEI. CDR3 amino acids: CASRADRGEVPQHF. In DNA form, the CDR3 reads TGTGCCAGCAGGGCTGACAGGGGGGAAGTGCCCCAGCATTTT.

The genes are TRBV10-3 and TRBJ2-7; D may be TRBD1 (7 bases). The CDR3 contains 15 residues. Germline V gene sequence: CDR1 ENHRY, CDR2 SYGVKD. Trimming stripped 2 bases from V and 6 bases from J, with 17 bases between. CDR3 loop: CAISEQGGSFVEQYF. Here the CDR3 DNA reads TGTGCCATCAGTGAGCAGGGGGGTAGTTTCGTCGAGCAGTACTTC.

This chain connects TRBV2 to TRBJ1-2; the match to TRBD1 covers 7 bases. After removal of 7 bases from V and 2 bases from J, the junction contained 7 bases not matched to a gene. Germline lookup yields CDR1 SNHLY and CDR2 FYNNEI. This CDR3 region has 14 residues. The CDR3 region is CASTLGQLNYGYTF. CDR3 in DNA: TGTGCCAGCACCCTGGGACAGCTGAACTATGGCTACACCTTC.

The chain links TRBV30 to TRBJ1-1; no definite D call. The germline gives CDR1 GTSNPN, CDR2 SVGIG (reference sequence). CDR3 length: 11 residues. V was shortened by 0 bases and J by 8 bases, with 7 bases between the two germline ends. CDR3 DNA: TGTGCCTGGAGTGTACGGGTAGAAGCTTTCTTT. Translation gives CAWSVRVEAFF.

The chain carries TRBV5-4 and TRBJ1-6; D not certain. Trimming removed 0 bases from V and 5 bases from J, with 15 bases in between. Germline V gene sequence: CDR1 SGHNT, CDR2 YYREEE (reference sequence). This CDR3 spans 17 amino acids. The CDR3 sequence is CASSLVQLTGNNSPLHF. CDR3 coding DNA: TGTGCCAGCAGCTTGGTTCAATTGACGGGGAATAATTCACCCCTCCACTTT.

The chain has TRBV28 and TRBJ1-5, with D possibly TRBD1 on 5 matching bases. CDR1 MDHEN and CDR2 SYDVKM come from the germline V gene. Trimming stripped 4 bases from V and 6 bases from J, with 13 bases between. The CDR3 has 14 residues. The CDR3 loop is CASSSRGGGQPQHF. The CDR3 DNA reads as TGTGCCAGCAGTTCCCGTGGGGGGGGTCAGCCCCAGCATTTT.

The rearrangement joins TRBV6-5 to TRBJ2-1, with a possible D match to TRBD2 (6 bases). Germline V gene lookup returns CDR1 MNHEY and CDR2 SVGAGI. Trimming removed 6 bases from V and 6 bases from J, with 9 bases in between. The CDR3 is 12 residues long. CDR3 nucleotide sequence: TGTGCCAGCAGAGCCGGGGGCAATGAGCAGTTCTTC. Its translation is CASRAGGNEQFF.

The chain links TRBV6-5 to TRBJ2-7; the D is unclear. The CDR3 sequence is 12 residues long. V was pared by 7 bases and J by 0 bases, with 7 bases between. Looked up from germline, CDR1 is MNHEY and CDR2 is SVGAGI. For the CDR3, the DNA is TGTGCCAGCACGGAGAGCTCCTACGAGCAGTACTTC. Translation: CASTESSYEQYF.

This clone came up a few times. The genes are TRBV19 and TRBJ2-7; a possible D gene is TRBD2 (6 bases). The CDR3 sequence is 12 residues long. Trimming pared 8 bases from V and 2 bases from J, leaving 10 bases between. Germline lookup yields CDR1 LNHDA and CDR2 SQIVND (reference sequence). The chain's CDR3 is CASAGLPYEQYF. The CDR3 DNA follows: TGTGCCAGTGCTGGACTACCCTACGAGCAGTACTTC.

The J gene is TRBJ1-2, the V gene TRBV19; no clear D gene. The CDR3 contains 13 residues. Trimming took off 3 bases at V and 4 bases at J, with 9 bases between the two ends. In germline, CDR1 is LNHDA, CDR2 SQIVND (reference sequence). CDR3 protein: CASSMGSIYGYTF. DNA for the CDR3: TGTGCCAGTAGTATGGGCAGTATCTATGGCTACACCTTC.

V and J are TRBV24-1 and TRBJ1-1; 10 positions match TRBD1. V was clipped by 3 bases and J by 3 bases; unmatched bases: 6. Per germline, CDR1 KGHDR and CDR2 SFDVKD. The CDR3 loop spans 16 amino acids. The DNA for the CDR3 is TGTGCCACCAGTGATAAGACAGGGGGCAAGGACACTGAAGCTTTCTTT. As protein: CATSDKTGGKDTEAFF.